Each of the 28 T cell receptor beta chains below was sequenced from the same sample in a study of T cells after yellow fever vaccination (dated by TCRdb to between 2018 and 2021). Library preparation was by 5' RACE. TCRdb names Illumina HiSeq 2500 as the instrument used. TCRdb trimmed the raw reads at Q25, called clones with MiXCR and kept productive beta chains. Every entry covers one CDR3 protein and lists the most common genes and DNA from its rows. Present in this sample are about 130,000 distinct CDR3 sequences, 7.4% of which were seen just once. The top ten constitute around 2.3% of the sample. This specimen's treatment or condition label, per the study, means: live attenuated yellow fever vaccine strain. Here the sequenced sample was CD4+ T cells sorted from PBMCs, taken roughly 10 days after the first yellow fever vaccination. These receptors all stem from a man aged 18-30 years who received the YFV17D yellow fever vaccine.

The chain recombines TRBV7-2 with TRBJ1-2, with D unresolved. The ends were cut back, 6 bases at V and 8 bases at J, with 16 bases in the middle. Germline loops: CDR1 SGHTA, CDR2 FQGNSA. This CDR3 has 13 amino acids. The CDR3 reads CASSFTGVEGYTF. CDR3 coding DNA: TGTGCCAGCAGTTTTACTGGTGTGGAAGGCTACACCTTC. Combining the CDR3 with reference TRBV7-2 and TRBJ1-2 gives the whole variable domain GAGVSQSPSNKVTEKGKDVELRCDPISGHTALYWYRQSLGQGLEFLIYFQGNSAPDKSGLPSDRFSAERTGGSVSTLTIQRTQQEDSAVYLCASSFTGVEGYTFGSGTRLTVV.

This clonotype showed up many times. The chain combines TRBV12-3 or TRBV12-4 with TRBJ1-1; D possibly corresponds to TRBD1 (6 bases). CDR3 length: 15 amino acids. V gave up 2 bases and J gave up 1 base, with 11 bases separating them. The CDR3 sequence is CASSLRGAGNTEAFF. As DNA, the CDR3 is TGTGCCAGCAGTTTACGGGGGGCAGGGAACACTGAAGCTTTCTTT.

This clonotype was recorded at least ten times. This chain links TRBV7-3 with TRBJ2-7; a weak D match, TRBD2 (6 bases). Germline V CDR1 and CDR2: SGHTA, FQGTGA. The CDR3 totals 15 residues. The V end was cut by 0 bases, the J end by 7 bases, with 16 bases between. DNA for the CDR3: TGTGCCAGCAGCTTAACCCCCGGAGGGTTCAGAGAGCAGTACTTC. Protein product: CASSLTPGGFREQYF.

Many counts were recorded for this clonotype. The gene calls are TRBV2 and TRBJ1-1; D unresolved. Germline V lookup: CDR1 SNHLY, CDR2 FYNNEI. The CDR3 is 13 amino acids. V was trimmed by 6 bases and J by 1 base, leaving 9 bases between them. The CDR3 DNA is TGTGCCAGCAGACCACGGGCGAACACTGAAGCTTTCTTT. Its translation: CASRPRANTEAFF.

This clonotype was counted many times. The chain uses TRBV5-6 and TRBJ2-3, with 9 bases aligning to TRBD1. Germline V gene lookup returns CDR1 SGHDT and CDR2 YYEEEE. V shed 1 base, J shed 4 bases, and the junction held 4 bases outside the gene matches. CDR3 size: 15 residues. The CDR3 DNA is TGTGCCAGCAGCTTGCCGGACAGGGGTCCAGATACGCAGTATTTT. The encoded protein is CASSLPDRGPDTQYF.

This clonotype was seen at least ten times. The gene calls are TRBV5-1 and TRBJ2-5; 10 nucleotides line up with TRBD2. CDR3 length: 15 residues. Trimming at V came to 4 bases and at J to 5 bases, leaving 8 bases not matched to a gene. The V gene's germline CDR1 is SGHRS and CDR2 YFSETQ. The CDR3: CASSVSGGAWETQYF. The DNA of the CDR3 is TGCGCCAGCAGCGTCAGCGGGGGGGCCTGGGAGACCCAGTACTTC.

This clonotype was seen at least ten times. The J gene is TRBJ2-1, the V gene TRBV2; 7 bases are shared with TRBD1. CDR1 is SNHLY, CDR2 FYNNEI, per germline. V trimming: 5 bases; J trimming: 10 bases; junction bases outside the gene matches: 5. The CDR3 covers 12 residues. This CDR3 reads CASSTGVREQFF. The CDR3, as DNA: TGTGCCAGCAGTACAGGGGTACGCGAGCAGTTCTTC.

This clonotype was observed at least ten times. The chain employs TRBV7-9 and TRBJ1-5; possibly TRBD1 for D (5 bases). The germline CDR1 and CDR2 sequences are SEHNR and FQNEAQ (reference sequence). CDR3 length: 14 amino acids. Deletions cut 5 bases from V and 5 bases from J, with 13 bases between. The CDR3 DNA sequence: TGTGCCAGCAGCCGCGGGGGTCCGGATCAGCCCCAGCATTTT. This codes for CASSRGGPDQPQHF.

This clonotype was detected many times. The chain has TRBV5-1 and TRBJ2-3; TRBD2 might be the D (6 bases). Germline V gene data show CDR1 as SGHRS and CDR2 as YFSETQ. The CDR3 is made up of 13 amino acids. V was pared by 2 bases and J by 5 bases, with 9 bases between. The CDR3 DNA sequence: TGCGCCAGCAGCTTCCAGGGACTAGATACGCAGTATTTT. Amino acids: CASSFQGLDTQYF.

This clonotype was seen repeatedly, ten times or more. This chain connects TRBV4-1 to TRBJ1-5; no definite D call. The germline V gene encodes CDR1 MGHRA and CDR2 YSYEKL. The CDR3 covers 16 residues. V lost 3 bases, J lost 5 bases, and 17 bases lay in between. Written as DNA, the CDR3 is TGCGCCAGCAGCCAGGCCCCGGGATATCTTTATCAGCCCCAGCATTTT. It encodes CASSQAPGYLYQPQHF.

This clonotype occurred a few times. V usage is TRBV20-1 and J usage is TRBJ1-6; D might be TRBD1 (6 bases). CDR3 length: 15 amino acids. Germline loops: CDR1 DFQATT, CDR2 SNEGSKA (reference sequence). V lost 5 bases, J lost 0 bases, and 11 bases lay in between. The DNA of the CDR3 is TGCAGTGCTCGGCTCAGGGGCTCCTATAATTCACCCCTCCACTTT. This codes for CSARLRGSYNSPLHF.

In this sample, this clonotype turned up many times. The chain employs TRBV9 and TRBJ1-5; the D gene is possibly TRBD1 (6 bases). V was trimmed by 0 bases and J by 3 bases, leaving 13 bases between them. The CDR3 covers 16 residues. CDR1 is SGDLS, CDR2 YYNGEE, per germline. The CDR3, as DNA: TGTGCCAGCAGCGTAGGAGGGGGGGGGAACAATCAGCCCCAGCATTTT. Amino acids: CASSVGGGGNNQPQHF.

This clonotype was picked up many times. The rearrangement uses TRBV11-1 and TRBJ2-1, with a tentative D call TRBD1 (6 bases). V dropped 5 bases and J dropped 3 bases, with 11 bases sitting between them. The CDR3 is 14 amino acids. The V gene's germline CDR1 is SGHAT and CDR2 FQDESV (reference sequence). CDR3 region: CASSPNRDYNEQFF. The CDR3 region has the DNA TGTGCCAGCAGCCCAAACAGGGACTACAATGAGCAGTTCTTC.

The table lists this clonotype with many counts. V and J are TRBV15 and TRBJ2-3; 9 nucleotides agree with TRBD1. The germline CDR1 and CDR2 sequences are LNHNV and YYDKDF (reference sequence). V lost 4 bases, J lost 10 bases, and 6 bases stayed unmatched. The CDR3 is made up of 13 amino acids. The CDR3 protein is CATSTGQGIAQYF. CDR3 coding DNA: TGTGCCACCAGCACAGGACAGGGGATTGCGCAGTATTTT.

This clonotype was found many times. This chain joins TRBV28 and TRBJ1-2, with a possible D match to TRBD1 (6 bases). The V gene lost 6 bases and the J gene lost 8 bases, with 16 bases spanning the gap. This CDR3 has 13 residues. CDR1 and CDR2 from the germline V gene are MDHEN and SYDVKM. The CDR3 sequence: CASRQPGGGGYTF. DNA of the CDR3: TGTGCCAGCAGACAACCTGGGGGGGGCGGCTACACCTTC.

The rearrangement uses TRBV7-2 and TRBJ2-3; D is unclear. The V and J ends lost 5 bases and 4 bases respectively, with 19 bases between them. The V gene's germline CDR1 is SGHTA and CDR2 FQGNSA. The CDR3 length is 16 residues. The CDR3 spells CASSPTGPPSADTQYF. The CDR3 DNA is TGTGCCAGCAGCCCCACCGGGCCTCCCAGCGCAGATACGCAGTATTTT.

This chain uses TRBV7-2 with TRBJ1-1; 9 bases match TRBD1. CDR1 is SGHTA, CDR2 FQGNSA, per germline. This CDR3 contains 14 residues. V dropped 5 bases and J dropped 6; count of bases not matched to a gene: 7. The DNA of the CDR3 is TGTGCCAGCAGCCGCCGGACAGGGGAAGCTGAAGCTTTCTTT. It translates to CASSRRTGEAEAFF.

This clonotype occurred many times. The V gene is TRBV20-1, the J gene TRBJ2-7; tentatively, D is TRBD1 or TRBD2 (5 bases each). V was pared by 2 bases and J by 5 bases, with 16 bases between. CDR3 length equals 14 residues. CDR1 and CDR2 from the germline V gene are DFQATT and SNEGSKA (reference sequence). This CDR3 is CSARKGTAGDEQYV. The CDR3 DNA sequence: TGCAGTGCTAGAAAGGGGACCGCCGGGGACGAGCAGTACGTC.

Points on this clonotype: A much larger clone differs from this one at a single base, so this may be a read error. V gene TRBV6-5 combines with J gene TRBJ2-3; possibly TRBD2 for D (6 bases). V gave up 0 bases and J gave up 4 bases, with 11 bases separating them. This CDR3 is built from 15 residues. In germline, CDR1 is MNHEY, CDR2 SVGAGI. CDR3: CASSYSWEEADTQYF. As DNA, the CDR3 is TGTGCCAGCAGTTACTCATGGGAGGAGGCAGATACGCAGTATTTT.

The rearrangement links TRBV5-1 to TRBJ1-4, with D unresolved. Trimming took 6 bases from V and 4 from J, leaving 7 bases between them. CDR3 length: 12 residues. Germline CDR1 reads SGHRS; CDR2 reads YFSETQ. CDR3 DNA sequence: TGCGCCAGCACCGACGATAATGAAAAACTGTTTTTT. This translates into CASTDDNEKLFF.

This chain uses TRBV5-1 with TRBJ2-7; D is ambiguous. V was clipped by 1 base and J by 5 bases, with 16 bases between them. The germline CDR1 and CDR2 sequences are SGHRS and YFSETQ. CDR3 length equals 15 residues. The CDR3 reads CASSLPPSTLDEQYF. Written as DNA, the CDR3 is TGCGCCAGCAGCTTGCCCCCCAGCACCCTTGACGAGCAGTACTTC. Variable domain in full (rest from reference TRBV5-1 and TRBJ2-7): KAGVTQTPRYLIKTRGQQVTLSCSPISGHRSVSWYQQTPGQGLQFLFEYFSETQRNKGNFPGRFSGRQFSNSRSEMNVSTLELGDSALYLCASSLPPSTLDEQYFGPGTRLTVT.

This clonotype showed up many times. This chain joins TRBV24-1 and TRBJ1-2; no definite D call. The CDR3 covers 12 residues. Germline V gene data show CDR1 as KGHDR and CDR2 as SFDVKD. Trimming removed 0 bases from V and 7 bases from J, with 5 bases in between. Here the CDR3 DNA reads TGTGCCACCAGTGATTTGGGAGGTGGCTACACCTTC. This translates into CATSDLGGGYTF.

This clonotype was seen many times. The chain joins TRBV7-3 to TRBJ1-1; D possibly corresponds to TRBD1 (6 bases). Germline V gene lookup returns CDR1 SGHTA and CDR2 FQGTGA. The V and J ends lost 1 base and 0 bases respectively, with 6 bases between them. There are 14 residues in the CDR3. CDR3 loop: CASSLNRVNTEAFF. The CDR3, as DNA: TGTGCCAGCAGCTTAAACAGGGTGAACACTGAAGCTTTCTTT. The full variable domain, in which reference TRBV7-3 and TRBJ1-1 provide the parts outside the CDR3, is GAGVSQTPSNKVTEKGKYVELRCDPISGHTALYWYRQSLGQGPEFLIYFQGTGAADDSGLPNDRFFAVRPEGSVSTLKIQRTERGDSAVYLCASSLNRVNTEAFFGQGTRLTVV.

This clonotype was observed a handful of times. This CDR3 reads CASSPDRRTGELFF. The CDR3 DNA follows: TGTGCCAGCAGCCCGGACAGGAGGACCGGGGAGCTGTTTTTT. The chain links TRBV7-2 to TRBJ2-2, with 7 bases matching TRBD1. Germline CDR1 is SGHTA and CDR2 is FQGNSA. The CDR3 totals 14 residues. The V segment lost 5 bases and the J segment 5 bases; nucleotides outside the gene matches: 5.

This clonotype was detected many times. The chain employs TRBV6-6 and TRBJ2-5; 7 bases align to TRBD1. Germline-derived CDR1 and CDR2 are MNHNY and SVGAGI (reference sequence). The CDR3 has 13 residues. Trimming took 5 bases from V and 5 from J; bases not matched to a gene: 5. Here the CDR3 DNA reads TGTGCCAGCAGTAAGGGGGCCGGGGAGACCCAGTACTTC. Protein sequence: CASSKGAGETQYF.

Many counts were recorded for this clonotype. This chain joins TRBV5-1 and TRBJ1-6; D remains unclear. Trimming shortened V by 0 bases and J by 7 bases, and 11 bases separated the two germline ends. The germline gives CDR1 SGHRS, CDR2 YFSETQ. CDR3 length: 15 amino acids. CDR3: CASSLVSPGNSPLHF. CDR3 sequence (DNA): TGCGCCAGCAGCTTGGTCTCTCCGGGAAATTCACCCCTCCACTTT.

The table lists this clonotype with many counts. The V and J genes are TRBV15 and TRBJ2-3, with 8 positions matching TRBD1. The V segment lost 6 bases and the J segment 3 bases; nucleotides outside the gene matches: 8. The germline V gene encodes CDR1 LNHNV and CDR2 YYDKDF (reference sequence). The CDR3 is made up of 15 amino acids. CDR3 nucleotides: TGTGCCACCAGGTTAACAGGGGGGAGAACAGATACGCAGTATTTT. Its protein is CATRLTGGRTDTQYF.

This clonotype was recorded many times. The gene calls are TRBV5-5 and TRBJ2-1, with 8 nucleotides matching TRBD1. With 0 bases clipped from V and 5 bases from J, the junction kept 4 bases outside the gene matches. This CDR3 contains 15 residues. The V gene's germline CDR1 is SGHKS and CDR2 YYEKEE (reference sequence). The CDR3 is CASSLGTGPHNEQFF. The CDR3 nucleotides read TGTGCCAGCAGCTTGGGGACAGGGCCCCACAATGAGCAGTTCTTC.